The T cell receptor (beta chain) described here comes from a study of memory CD4+ T cells and cytomegalovirus serostatus. Single viable CD3+CD4+CD8-CD45RO+ cells were sorted as the memory CD4+ T cells. TCRdb keeps only in-frame clones here, not all; method: immunoSEQ multiplex PCR. The sample consists of 70,000 to 95,000 clones, around 80% of them appearing once. From germline, CDR1 is MGHRA and CDR2 YSYEKL. The ends were cut back, 1 base at V and 1 base at J, with 8 bases in the middle. The length of the CDR3 is 15 residues. The sample consisted of memory CD4+ T cells from blood. This TCR derives from an adult in good health and CMV-seronegative. The rearrangement links TRBV4-1 to TRBJ2-1; no reliable D call. The CDR3 DNA follows: TGCGCCAGCAGCCAAGGCCCAAGTTCCTACAATGAGCAGTTCTTC. This encodes CASSQGPSSYNEQFF.